This TCR beta chain was captured in a study of T cell responses to AZD1222 COVID-19 vaccine. Study results and limitations: When two AZD1222 doses had been given, Spike-specific TCR breadth and depth rose.

To note about this clone: Its antigen remains unknown.

The repertoire was sequenced with immunoSEQ multiplex PCR; TCRdb's copy has only in-frame clones and lacks some. The data show over 120,000 clones, 85% to 95% seen once. The receptor was derived from an adult who received the AZD1222 COVID-19 vaccine. This specimen was peripheral blood, taken 28 days after the second AZD1222 dose.

The CDR3 spells CASSQDIRDRGYGKLFF. DNA for the CDR3: TGCGCCAGCAGCCAAGATATCCGGGACAGGGGATACGGAAAACTGTTTTTT. This rearrangement joins TRBV4-3 to TRBJ1-4, with TRBD1 identical over 10 bases. The CDR3 contains 17 residues. Germline lookup yields CDR1 LGHNA and CDR2 YSLEER. After removal of 0 bases from V and 10 bases from J, the junction contained 11 bases not matched to a gene.